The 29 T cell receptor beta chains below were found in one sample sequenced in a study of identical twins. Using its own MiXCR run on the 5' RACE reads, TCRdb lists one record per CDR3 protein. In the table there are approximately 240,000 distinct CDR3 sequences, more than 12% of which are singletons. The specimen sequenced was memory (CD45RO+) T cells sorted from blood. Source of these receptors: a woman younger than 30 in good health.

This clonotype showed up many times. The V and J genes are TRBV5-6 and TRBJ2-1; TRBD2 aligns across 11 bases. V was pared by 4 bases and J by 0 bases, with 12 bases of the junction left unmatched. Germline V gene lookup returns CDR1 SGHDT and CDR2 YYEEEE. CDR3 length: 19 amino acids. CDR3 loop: CASSQGLAVKPSSYNEQFF. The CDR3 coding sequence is TGTGCCAGCAGCCAGGGACTAGCGGTAAAACCGAGCTCCTACAATGAGCAGTTCTTC.

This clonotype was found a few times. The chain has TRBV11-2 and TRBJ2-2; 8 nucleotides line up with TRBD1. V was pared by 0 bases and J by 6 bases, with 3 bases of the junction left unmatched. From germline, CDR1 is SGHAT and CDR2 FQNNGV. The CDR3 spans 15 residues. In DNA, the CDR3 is TGTGCCAGCAGCTTAGACACAGGGGGGCCCGGGGAGCTGTTTTTT. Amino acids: CASSLDTGGPGELFF. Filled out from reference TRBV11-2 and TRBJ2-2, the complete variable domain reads EAGVAQSPRYKIIEKRQSVAFWCNPISGHATLYWYQQILGQGPKLLIQFQNNGVVDDSQLPKDRFSAERLKGVDSTLKIQPAKLEDSAVYLCASSLDTGGPGELFFGEGSRLTVL.

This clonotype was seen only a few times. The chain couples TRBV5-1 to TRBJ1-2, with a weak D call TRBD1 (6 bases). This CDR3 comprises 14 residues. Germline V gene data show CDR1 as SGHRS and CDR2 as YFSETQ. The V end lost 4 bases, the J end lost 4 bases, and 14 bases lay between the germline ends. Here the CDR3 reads CASSPGGGPYGYTF. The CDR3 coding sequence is TGCGCCAGCAGCCCGGGGGGGGGCCCCTATGGCTACACCTTC.

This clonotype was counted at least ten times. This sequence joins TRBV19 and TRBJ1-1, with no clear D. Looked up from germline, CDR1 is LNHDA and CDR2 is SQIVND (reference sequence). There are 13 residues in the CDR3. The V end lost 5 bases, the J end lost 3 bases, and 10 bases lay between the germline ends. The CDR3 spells CASSPPPDTEAFF. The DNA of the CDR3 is TGTGCCAGTAGTCCCCCACCGGACACTGAAGCTTTCTTT.

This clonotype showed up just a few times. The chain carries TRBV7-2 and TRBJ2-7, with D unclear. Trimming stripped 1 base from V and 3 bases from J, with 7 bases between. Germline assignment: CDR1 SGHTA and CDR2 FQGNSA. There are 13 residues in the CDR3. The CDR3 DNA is TGTGCCAGCAGCTTAGTAATAAACTACGAGCAGTACTTC. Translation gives CASSLVINYEQYF.

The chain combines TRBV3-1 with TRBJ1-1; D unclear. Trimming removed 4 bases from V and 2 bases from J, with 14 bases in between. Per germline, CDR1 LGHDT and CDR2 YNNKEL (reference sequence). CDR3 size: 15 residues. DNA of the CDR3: TGTGCCAGCAGCCCCCGGCAGGCCATAAACACTGAAGCTTTCTTT. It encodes CASSPRQAINTEAFF.

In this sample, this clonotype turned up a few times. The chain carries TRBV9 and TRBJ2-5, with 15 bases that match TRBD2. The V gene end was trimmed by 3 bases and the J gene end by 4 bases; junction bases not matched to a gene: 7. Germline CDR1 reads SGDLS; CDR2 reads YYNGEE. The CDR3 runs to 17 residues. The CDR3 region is CASSGGTSGGRGETQYF. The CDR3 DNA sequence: TGTGCCAGCAGCGGGGGGACTAGCGGGGGGAGGGGAGAGACCCAGTACTTC.

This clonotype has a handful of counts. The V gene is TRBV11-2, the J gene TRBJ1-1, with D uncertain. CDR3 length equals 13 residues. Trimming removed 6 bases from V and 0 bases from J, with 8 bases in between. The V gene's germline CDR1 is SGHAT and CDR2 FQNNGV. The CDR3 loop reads CASRAGLNTEAFF. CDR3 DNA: TGTGCCAGCAGGGCGGGGTTGAACACTGAAGCTTTCTTT.

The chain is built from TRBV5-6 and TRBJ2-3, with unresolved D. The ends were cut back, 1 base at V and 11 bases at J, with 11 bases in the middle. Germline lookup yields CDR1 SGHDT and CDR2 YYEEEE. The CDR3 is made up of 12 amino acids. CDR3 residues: CASSLWPERQYF. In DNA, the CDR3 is TGTGCCAGCAGCTTGTGGCCAGAGCGGCAGTATTTT.

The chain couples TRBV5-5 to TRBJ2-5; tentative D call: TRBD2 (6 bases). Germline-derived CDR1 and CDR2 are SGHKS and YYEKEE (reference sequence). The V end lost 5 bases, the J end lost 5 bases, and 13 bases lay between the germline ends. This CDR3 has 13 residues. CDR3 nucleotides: TGTGCCAGCAGACAGCTAGCGCGGGAGACCCAGTACTTC. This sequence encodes CASRQLARETQYF.

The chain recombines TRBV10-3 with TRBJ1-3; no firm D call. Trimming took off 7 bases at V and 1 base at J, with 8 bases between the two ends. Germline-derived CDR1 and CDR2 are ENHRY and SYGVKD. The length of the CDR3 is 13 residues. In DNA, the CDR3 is TGTGCCATCACTTCGCTATCTGGAAACACCATATATTTT. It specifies CAITSLSGNTIYF.

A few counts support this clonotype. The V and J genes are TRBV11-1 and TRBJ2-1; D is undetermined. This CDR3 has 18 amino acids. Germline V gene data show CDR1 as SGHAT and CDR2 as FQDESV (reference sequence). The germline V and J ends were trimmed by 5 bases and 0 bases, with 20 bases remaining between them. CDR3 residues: CASSQPVRPVRSYNEQFF. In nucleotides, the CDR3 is TGTGCCAGCAGCCAACCCGTCCGACCCGTGCGCTCCTACAATGAGCAGTTCTTC.

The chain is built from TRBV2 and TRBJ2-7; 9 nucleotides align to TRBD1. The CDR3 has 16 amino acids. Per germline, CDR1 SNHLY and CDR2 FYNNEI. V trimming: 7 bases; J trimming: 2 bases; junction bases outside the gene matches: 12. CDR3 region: CASILTRDRVTYEQYF. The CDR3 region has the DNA TGTGCCAGCATTCTCACCCGGGACAGGGTCACCTACGAGCAGTACTTC.

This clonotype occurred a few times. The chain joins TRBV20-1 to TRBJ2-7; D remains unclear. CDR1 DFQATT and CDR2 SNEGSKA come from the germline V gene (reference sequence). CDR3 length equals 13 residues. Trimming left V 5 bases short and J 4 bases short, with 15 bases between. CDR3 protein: CSAGRSALYEQYF. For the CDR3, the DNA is TGCAGTGCTGGCCGCAGCGCACTATACGAGCAGTACTTC.

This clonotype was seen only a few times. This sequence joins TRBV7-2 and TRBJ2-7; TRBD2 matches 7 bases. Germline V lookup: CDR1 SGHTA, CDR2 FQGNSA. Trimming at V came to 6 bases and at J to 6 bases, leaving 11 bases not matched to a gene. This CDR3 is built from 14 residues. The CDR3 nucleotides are TGTGCCAGCAGTCGAGACGGGGGGAAAGGCGAGCAGTACTTC. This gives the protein CASSRDGGKGEQYF.

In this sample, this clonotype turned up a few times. The CDR3 here is CASSLTAGTLYDQPQHF. The DNA for the CDR3 is TGTGCCAGCAGCCTCACCGCCGGGACGCTGTATGATCAGCCCCAGCATTTT. This sequence joins TRBV7-8 and TRBJ1-5; D perhaps matches TRBD1 (5 bases). Looked up from germline, CDR1 is SGHVS and CDR2 is FQNEAQ. The CDR3 sequence is 17 residues long. V was pared by 5 bases and J by 5 bases, with 22 bases between.

The CDR3 coding sequence is TGCGCCAGCAGCTTGGTAGGGGGGGGGAATACTTACGAGCAGTACTTC. Protein: CASSLVGGGNTYEQYF. The genes are TRBV5-1 and TRBJ2-7, with D possibly being TRBD2 (7 bases). This CDR3 contains 16 residues. Looked up from germline, CDR1 is SGHRS and CDR2 is YFSETQ. The V end lost 0 bases, the J end lost 4 bases, and 17 bases lay between the germline ends.

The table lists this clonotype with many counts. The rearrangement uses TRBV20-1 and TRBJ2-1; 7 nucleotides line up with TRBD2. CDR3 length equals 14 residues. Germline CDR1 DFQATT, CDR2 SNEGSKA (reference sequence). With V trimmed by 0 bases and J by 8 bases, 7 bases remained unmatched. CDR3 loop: CSARDWTSGYEQFF. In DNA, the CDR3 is TGCAGTGCTAGAGATTGGACTAGTGGATATGAGCAGTTCTTC.

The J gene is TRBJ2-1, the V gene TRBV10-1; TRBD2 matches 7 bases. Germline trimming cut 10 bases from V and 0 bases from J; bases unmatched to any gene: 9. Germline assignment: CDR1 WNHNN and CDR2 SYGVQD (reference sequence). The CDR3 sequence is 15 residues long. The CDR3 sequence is CATQDSGFSYNEQFF. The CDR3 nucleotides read TGCGCCACCCAGGATAGCGGGTTCTCCTACAATGAGCAGTTCTTC.

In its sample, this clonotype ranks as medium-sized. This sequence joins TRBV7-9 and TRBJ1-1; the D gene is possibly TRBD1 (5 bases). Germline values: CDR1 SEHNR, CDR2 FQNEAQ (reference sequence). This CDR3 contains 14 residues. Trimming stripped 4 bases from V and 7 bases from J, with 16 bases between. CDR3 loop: CASSSSMGVREAFF. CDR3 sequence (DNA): TGTGCCAGCAGCTCCTCGATGGGGGTCCGTGAAGCTTTCTTT. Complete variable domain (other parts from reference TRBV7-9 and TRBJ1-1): DTGVSQNPRHKITKRGQNVTFRCDPISEHNRLYWYRQTLGQGPEFLTYFQNEAQLEKSRLLSDRFSAERPKGSFSTLEIQRTEQGDSAMYLCASSSSMGVREAFFGQGTRLTVV.

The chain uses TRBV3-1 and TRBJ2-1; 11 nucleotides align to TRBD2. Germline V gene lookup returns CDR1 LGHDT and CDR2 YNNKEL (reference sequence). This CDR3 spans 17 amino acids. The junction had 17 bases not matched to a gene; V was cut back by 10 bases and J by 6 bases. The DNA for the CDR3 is TGTGCCACCTGCCAAGCACCGCTAGCGGGGGGTCCCAATGAGCAGTTCTTC. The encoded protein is CATCQAPLAGGPNEQFF.

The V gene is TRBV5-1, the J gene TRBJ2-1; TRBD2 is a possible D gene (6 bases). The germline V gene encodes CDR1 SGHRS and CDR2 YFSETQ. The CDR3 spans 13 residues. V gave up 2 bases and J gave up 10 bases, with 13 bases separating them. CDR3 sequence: CASSFRLDLEQFF. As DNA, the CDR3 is TGCGCCAGCAGCTTCAGACTAGATTTAGAGCAGTTCTTC.

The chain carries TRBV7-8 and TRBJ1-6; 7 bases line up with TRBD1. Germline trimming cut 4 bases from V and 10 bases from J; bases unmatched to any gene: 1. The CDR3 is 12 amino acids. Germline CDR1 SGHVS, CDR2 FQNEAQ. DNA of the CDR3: TGTGCCAGCAGCTCGGGACAGTCACCCCTCCACTTT. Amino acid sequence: CASSSGQSPLHF.

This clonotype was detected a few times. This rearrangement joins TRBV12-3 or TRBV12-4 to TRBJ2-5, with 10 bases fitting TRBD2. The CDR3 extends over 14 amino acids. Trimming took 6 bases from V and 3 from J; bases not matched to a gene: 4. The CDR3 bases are TGTGCCAGCAGGGCAGGACTAGCGGAAGAGACCCAGTACTTC. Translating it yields CASRAGLAEETQYF.

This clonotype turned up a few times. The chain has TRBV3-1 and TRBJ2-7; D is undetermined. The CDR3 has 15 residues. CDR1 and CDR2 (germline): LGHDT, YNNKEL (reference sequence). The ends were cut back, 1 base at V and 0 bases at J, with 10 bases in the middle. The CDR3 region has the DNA TGTGCCAGCAGCCAAGCTCTGCCGAGCTCCTACGAGCAGTACTTC. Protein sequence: CASSQALPSSYEQYF.

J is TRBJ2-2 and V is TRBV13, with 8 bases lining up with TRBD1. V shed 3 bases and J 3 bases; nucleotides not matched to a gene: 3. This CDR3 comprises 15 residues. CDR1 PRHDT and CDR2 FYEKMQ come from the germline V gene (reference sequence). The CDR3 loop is CASSFYRGDTGELFF. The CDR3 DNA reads TGTGCCAGCAGCTTTTACAGGGGGGACACCGGGGAGCTGTTTTTT.

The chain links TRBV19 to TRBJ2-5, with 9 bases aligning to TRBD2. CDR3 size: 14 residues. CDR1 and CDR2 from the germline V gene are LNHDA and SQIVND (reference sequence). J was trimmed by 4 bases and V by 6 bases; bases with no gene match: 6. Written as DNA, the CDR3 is TGTGCCAGTAGGCCGCGGGGGGGCCCAGAGACCCAGTACTTC. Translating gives CASRPRGGPETQYF.

This chain's CDR3 is CASSTGTGHTDTQYF. In DNA form, the CDR3 reads TGTGCCAGCAGCACGGGGACAGGGCACACAGATACGCAGTATTTT. The V and J genes are TRBV7-6 and TRBJ2-3; 9 bases agree with TRBD1. The ends lost 5 bases at V and 2 bases at J; junction bases unmatched: 5. CDR1 is SGHVS, CDR2 FNYEAQ, per germline. This CDR3 spans 15 amino acids. The whole variable domain, remainder taken from reference TRBV7-6 and TRBJ2-3, is GAGVSQSPRYKVTKRGQDVALRCDPISGHVSLYWYRQALGQGPEFLTYFNYEAQQDKSGLPNDRFSAERPEGSISTLTIQRTEQRDSAMYRCASSTGTGHTDTQYFGPGTRLTVL.

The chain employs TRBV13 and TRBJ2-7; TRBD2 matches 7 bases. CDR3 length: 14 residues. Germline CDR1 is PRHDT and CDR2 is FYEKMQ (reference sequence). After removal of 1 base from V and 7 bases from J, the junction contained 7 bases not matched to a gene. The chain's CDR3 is CASSLVERESEQYF. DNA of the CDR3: TGTGCCAGCAGCTTAGTCGAGCGGGAAAGTGAGCAGTACTTC.